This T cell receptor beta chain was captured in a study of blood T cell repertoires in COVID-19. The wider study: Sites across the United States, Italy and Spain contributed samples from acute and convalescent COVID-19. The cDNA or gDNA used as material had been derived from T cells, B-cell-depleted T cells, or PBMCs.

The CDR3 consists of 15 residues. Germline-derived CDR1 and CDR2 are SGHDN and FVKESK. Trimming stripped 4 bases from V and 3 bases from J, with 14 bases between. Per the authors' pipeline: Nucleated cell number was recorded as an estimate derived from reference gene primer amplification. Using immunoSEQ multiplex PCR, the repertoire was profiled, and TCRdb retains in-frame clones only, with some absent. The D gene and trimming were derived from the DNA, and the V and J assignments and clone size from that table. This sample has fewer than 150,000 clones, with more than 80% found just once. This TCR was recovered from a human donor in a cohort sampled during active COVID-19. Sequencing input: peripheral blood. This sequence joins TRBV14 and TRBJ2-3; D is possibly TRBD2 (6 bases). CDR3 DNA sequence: TGTGCCAGCAGCCCCCGACTAGGTGGGACAGATACGCAGTATTTT. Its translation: CASSPRLGGTDTQYF.